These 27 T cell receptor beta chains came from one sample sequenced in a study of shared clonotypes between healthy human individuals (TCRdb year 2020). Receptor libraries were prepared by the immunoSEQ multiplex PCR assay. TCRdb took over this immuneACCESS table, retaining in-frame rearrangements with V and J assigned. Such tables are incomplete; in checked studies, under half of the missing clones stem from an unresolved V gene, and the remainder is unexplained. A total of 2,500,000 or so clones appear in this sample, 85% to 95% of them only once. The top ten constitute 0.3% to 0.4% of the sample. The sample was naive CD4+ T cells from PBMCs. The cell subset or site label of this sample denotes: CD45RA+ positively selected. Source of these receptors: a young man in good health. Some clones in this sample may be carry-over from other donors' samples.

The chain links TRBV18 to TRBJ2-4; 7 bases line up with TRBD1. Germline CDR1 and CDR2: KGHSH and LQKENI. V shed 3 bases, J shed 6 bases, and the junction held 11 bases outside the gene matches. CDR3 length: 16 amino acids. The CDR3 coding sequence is TGTGCCAGCTCACCCGACAGGACAGGATCCAGAAACATTCAGTACTTC. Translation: CASSPDRTGSRNIQYF. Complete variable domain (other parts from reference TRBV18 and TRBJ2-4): NAGVMQNPRHLVRRRGQEARLRCSPMKGHSHVYWYRQLPEEGLKFMVYLQKENIIDESGMPKERFSAEFPKEGPSILRIQQVVRGDSAAYFCASSPDRTGSRNIQYFGAGTRLSVL.

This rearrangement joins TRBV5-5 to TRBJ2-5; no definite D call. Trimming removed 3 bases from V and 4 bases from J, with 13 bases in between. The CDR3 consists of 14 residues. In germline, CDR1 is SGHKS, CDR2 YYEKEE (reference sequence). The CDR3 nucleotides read TGTGCCAGCAGCTCCGTCGGGTCACCAGAGACCCAGTACTTC. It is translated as CASSSVGSPETQYF.

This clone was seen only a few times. CDR3 DNA sequence: TGTGCCAGCAGCTCAGAAATGAACACTGAAGCTTTCTTT. Translation gives CASSSEMNTEAFF. The chain couples TRBV7-3 to TRBJ1-1, with no clear D. This CDR3 region has 13 residues. Germline CDR1 reads SGHTA; CDR2 reads FQGTGA. Trimming shortened V by 4 bases and J by 0 bases, and 6 bases separated the two germline ends.

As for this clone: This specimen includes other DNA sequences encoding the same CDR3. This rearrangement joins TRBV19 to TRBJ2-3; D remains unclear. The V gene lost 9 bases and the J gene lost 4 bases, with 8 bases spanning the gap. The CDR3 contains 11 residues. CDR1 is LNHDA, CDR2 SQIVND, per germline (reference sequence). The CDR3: CASSRADTQYF. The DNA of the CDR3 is TGTGCCAGCTCCCGGGCAGATACGCAGTATTTT. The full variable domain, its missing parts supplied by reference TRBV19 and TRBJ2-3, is DGGITQSPKYLFRKEGQNVTLSCEQNLNHDAMYWYRQDPGQGLRLIYYSQIVNDFQKGDIAEGYSVSREKKESFPLTVTSAQKNPTAFYLCASSRADTQYFGPGTRLTVL.

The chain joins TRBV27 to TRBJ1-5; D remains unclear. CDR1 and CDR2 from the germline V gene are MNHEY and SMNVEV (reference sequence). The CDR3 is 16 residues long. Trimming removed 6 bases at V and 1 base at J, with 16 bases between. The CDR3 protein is CASRRLAVKSNQPQHF. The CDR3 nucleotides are TGTGCCAGCAGGCGTTTGGCGGTTAAGAGCAATCAGCCCCAGCATTTT.

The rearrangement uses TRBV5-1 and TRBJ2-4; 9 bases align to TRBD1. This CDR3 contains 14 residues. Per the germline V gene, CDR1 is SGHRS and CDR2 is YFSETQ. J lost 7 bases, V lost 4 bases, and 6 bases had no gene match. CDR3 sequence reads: CASSAQGAGNIQYF. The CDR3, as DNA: TGCGCCAGCAGCGCACAGGGGGCTGGGAACATTCAGTACTTC.

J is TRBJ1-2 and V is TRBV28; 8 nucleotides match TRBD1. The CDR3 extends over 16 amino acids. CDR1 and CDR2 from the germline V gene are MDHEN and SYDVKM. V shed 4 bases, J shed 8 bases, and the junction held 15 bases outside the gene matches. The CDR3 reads CASSSGQGAEVAGYTF. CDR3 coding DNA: TGTGCCAGCAGTTCCGGACAGGGCGCGGAGGTGGCGGGCTACACCTTC.

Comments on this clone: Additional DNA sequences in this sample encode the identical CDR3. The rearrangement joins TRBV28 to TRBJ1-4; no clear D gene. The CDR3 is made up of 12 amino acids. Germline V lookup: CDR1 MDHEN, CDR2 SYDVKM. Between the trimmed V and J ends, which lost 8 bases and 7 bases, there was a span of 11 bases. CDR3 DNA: TGTGCCAGCGGGAGACCAGGTGAAAAACTGTTTTTT. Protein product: CASGRPGEKLFF.

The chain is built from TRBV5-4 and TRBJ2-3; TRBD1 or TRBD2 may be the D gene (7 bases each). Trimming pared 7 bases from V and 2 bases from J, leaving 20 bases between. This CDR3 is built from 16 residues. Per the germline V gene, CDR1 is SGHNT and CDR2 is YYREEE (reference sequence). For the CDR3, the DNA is TGTGCCAGCGGAGAGGGGGCGGGAGACTCCACAGATACGCAGTATTTT. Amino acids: CASGEGAGDSTDTQYF.

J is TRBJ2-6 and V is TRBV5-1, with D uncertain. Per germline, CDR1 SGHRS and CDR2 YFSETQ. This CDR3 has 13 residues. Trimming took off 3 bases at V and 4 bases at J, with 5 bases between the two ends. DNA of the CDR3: TGCGCCAGCAGCTCTGGCGGGGCCAACGTCCTGACTTTC. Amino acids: CASSSGGANVLTF. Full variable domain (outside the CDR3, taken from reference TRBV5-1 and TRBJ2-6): KAGVTQTPRYLIKTRGQQVTLSCSPISGHRSVSWYQQTPGQGLQFLFEYFSETQRNKGNFPGRFSGRQFSNSRSEMNVSTLELGDSALYLCASSSGGANVLTFGAGSRLTVL.

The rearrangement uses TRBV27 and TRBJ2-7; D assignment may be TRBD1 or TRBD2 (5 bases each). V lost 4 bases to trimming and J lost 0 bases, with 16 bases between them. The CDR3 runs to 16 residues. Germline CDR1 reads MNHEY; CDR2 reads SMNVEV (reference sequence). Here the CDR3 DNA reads TGTGCCAGCAGTTCGAAGACTGGGACCTCCTCCTACGAGCAGTACTTC. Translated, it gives CASSSKTGTSSYEQYF.

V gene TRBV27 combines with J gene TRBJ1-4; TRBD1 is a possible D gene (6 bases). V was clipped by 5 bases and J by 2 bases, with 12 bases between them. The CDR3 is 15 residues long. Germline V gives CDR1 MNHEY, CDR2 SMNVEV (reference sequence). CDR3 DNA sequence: TGTGCCAGCAGTCCCTCGGGGGGCACTAATGAAAAACTGTTTTTT. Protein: CASSPSGGTNEKLFF.

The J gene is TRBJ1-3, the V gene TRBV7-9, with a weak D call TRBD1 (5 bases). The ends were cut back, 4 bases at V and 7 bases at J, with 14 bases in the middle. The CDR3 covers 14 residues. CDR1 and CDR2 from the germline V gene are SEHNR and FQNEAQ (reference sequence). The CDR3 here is CASSSPGLRNTIYF. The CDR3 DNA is TGTGCCAGCAGCTCGCCGGGACTTCGTAACACCATATATTTT. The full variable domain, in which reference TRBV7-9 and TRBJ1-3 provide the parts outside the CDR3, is DTGVSQNPRHKITKRGQNVTFRCDPISEHNRLYWYRQTLGQGPEFLTYFQNEAQLEKSRLLSDRFSAERPKGSFSTLEIQRTEQGDSAMYLCASSSPGLRNTIYFGEGSWLTVV.

The chain's CDR3 is CSGVNRAKEYF. Here the CDR3 DNA reads TGCAGTGGAGTCAACCGGGCCAAGGAGTACTTC. The rearrangement joins TRBV20-1 to TRBJ2-7; no reliable D call. The V end lost 7 bases, the J end lost 11 bases, and 18 bases lay between the germline ends. This CDR3 spans 11 amino acids. The germline V gene has CDR1 DFQATT and CDR2 SNEGSKA (reference sequence).

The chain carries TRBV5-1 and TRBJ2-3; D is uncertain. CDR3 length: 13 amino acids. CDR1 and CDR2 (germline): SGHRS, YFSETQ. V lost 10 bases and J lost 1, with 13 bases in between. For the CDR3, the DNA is TGCGCCGGCAACGACGGTCGCACAGATACGCAGTATTTT. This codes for CAGNDGRTDTQYF.

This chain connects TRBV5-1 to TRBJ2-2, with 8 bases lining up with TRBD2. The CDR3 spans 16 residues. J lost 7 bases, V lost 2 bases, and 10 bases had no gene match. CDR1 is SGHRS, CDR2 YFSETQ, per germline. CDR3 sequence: CASSLAGTSTFGELFF. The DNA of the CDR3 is TGCGCCAGCAGCTTAGCCGGGACTAGTACGTTCGGGGAGCTGTTTTTT.

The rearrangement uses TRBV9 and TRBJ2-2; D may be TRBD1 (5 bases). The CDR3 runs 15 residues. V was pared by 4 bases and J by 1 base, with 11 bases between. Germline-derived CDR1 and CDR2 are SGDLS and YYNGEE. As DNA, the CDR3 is TGTGCCAGCAGCCCTAGACAGAGGAACACCGGGGAGCTGTTTTTT. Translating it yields CASSPRQRNTGELFF. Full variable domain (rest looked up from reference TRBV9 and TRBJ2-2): DSGVTQTPKHLITATGQRVTLRCSPRSGDLSVYWYQQSLDQGLQFLIQYYNGEERAKGNILERFSAQQFPDLHSELNLSSLELGDSALYFCASSPRQRNTGELFFGEGSRLTVL.

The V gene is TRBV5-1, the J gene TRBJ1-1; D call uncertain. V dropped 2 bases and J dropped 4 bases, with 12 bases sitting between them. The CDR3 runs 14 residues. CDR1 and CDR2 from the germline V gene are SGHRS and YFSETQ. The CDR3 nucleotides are TGCGCCAGCAGCTTAAACACGGGCTTCACTGAAGCTTTCTTT. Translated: CASSLNTGFTEAFF. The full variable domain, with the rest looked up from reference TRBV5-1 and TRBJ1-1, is KAGVTQTPRYLIKTRGQQVTLSCSPISGHRSVSWYQQTPGQGLQFLFEYFSETQRNKGNFPGRFSGRQFSNSRSEMNVSTLELGDSALYLCASSLNTGFTEAFFGQGTRLTVV.

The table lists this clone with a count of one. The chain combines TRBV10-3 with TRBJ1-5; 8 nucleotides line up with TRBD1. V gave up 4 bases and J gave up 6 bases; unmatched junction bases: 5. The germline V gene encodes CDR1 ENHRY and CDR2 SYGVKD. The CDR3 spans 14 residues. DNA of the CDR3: TGTGCCATCAGTGGAGGACAGGGTGGTCAGCCCCAGCATTTT. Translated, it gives CAISGGQGGQPQHF.

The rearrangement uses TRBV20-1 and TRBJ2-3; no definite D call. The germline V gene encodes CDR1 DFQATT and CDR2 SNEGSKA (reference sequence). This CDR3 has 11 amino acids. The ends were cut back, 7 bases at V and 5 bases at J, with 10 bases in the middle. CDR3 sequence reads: CSVSPLDTQYF. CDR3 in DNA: TGCAGTGTTAGCCCTTTAGATACGCAGTATTTT.

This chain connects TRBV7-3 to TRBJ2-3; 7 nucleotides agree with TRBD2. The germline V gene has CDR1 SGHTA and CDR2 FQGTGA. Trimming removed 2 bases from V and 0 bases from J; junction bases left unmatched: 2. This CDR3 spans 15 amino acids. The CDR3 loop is CASSLAGASTDTQYF. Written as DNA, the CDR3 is TGTGCCAGCAGCTTAGCGGGAGCGAGCACAGATACGCAGTATTTT.

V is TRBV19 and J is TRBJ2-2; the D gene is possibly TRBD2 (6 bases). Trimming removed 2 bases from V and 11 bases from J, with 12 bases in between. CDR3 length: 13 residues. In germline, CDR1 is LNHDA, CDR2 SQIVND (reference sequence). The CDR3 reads CASSILRRDELFF. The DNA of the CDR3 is TGTGCCAGTAGTATACTAAGGCGGGACGAGCTGTTTTTT. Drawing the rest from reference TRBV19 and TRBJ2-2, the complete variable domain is DGGITQSPKYLFRKEGQNVTLSCEQNLNHDAMYWYRQDPGQGLRLIYYSQIVNDFQKGDIAEGYSVSREKKESFPLTVTSAQKNPTAFYLCASSILRRDELFFGEGSRLTVL.

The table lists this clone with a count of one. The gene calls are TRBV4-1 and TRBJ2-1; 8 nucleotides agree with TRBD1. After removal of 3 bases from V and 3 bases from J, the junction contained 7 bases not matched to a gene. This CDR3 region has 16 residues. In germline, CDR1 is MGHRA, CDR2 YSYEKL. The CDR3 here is CASSQGLDRDYNEQFF. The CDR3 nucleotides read TGCGCCAGCAGCCAGGGGCTGGACAGGGACTACAATGAGCAGTTCTTC.

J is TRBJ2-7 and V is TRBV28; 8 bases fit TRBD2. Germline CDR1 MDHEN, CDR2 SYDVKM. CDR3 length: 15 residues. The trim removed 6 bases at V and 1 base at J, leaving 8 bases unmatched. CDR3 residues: CASSSAGTRSYEQYF. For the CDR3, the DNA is TGTGCCAGCAGCTCCGCCGGGACTAGGTCCTACGAGCAGTACTTC.

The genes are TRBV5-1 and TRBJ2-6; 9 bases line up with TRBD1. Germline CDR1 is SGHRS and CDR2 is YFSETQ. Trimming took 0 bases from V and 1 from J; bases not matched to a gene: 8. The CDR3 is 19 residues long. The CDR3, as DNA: TGCGCCAGCAGCTTGGGGGACAGGGCCCGAATATCTGGGGCCAACGTCCTGACTTTC. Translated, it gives CASSLGDRARISGANVLTF. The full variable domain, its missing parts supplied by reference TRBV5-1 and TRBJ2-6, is KAGVTQTPRYLIKTRGQQVTLSCSPISGHRSVSWYQQTPGQGLQFLFEYFSETQRNKGNFPGRFSGRQFSNSRSEMNVSTLELGDSALYLCASSLGDRARISGANVLTFGAGSRLTVL.

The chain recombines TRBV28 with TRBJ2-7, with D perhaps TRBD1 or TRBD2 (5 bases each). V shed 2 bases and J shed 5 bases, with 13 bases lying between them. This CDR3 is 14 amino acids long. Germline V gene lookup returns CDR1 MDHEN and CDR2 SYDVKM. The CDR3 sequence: CASSLAGAHHEQYF. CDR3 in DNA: TGTGCCAGCAGTTTAGCCGGGGCGCACCACGAGCAGTACTTC.

CDR3 sequence (DNA): TGCAGCGTTGTAGGGGCGAGGTACGAGCAGTACTTC. It translates to CSVVGARYEQYF. V and J are TRBV29-1 and TRBJ2-7, with a possible D match to TRBD1 (5 bases). CDR3 length equals 12 residues. Trimming shortened V by 4 bases and J by 4 bases, and 11 bases separated the two germline ends. CDR1 and CDR2 from the germline V gene are SQVTM and ANQGSEA.